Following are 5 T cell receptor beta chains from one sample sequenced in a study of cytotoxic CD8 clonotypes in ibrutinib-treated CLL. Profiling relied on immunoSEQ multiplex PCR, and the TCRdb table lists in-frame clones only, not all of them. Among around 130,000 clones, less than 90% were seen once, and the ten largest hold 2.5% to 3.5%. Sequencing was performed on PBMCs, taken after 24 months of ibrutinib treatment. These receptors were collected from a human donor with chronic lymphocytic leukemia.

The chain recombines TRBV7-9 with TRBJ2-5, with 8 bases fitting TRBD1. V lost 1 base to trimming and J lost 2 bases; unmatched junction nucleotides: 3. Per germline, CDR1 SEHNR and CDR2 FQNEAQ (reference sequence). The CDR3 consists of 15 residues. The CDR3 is CASSLERQGQETQYF. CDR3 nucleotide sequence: TGTGCCAGCAGCTTAGAAAGACAGGGGCAAGAGACCCAGTACTTC.

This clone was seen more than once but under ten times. CDR3 nucleotide sequence: TGTGCCACAAGGACGGGGAGCTCCTATAATTCACCCCTCCACTTT. It translates to CATRTGSSYNSPLHF. The genes are TRBV10-3 and TRBJ1-6; D is ambiguous. Germline CDR1 ENHRY, CDR2 SYGVKD. The CDR3 covers 15 residues. Trimming took off 10 bases at V and 0 bases at J, with 13 bases between the two ends.

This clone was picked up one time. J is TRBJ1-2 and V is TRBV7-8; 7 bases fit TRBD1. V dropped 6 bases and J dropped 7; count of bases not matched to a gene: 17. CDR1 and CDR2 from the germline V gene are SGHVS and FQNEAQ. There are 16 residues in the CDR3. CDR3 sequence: CASRPSRQGGLGGYTF. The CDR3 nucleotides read TGTGCCAGCAGACCCAGCCGACAGGGAGGGTTGGGTGGCTACACCTTC.

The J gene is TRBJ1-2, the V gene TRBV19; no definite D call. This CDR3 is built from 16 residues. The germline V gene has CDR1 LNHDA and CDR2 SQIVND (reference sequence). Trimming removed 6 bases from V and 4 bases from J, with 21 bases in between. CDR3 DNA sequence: TGTGCCAGTAGGCGCGCGGCGGCCAGACAAGGCTATGGCTACACCTTC. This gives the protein CASRRAAARQGYGYTF.

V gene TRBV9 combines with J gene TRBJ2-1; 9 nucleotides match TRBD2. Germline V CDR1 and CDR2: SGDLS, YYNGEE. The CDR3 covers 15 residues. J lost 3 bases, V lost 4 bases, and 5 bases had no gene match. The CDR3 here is CASSTSGGNYNEQFF. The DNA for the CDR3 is TGTGCCAGCAGCACGAGCGGGGGGAACTACAATGAGCAGTTCTTC. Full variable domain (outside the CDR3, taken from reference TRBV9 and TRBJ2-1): DSGVTQTPKHLITATGQRVTLRCSPRSGDLSVYWYQQSLDQGLQFLIQYYNGEERAKGNILERFSAQQFPDLHSELNLSSLELGDSALYFCASSTSGGNYNEQFFGPGTRLTVL.